The source of this TCR beta chain is a study of blood T cell repertoires in COVID-19. Study background: COVID-19 samples, acute and convalescent, were from the United States, Italy and Spain. T cells, B-cell-depleted T cells, or PBMCs provided the cDNA or gDNA that served as material.

As originally analysed: Reference gene primer amplification in the assay estimated nucleated cell counts. Clones were sequenced by immunoSEQ multiplex PCR, and TCRdb holds only the in-frame ones, with some missing. V, J and clone size derive from that table, while D and trimming were established from the DNA sequence. Among approximately 290,000 clones listed, 84% were seen once. Followed longitudinally, the Seattle patients had been enrolled during active infection. In germline, CDR1 is LNHNV, CDR2 YYDKDF (reference sequence). V lost 0 bases and J 6 bases, leaving 18 bases between the germline ends. This CDR3 comprises 17 residues.

Source material: peripheral blood. The genes are TRBV15 and TRBJ1-5; D perhaps matches TRBD1 (5 bases). The receptor was derived from a person aged 65-85 years with COVID-19, enrolled during active disease. As DNA, the CDR3 is TGTGCCACCAGCAGAGATCCATTGAGGACGGGGGGTCAGCCCCAGCATTTT. This translates into CATSRDPLRTGGQPQHF. Supplemented by reference TRBV15 and TRBJ1-5, the full variable domain reads DAMVIQNPRYQVTQFGKPVTLSCSQTLNHNVMYWYQQKSSQAPKLLFHYYDKDFNNEADTPDNFQSRRPNTSFCFLDIRSPGLGDTAMYLCATSRDPLRTGGQPQHFGDGTRLSIL.